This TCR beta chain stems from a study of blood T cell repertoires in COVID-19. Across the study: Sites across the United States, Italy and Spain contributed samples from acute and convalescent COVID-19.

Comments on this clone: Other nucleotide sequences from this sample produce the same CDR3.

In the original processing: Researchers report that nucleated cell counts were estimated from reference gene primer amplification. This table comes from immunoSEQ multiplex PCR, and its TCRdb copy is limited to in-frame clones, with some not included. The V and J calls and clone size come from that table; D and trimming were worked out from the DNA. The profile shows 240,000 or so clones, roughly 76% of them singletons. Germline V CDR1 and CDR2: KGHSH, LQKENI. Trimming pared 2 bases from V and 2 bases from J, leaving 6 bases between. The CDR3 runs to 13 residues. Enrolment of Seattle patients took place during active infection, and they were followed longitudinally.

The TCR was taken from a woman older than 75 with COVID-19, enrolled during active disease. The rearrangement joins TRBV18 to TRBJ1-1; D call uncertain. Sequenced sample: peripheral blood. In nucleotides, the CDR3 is TGTGCCAGCTCACCAACAGTTAACACTGAAGCTTTCTTT. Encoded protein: CASSPTVNTEAFF. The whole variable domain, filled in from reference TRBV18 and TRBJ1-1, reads NAGVMQNPRHLVRRRGQEARLRCSPMKGHSHVYWYRQLPEEGLKFMVYLQKENIIDESGMPKERFSAEFPKEGPSILRIQQVVRGDSAAYFCASSPTVNTEAFFGQGTRLTVV.